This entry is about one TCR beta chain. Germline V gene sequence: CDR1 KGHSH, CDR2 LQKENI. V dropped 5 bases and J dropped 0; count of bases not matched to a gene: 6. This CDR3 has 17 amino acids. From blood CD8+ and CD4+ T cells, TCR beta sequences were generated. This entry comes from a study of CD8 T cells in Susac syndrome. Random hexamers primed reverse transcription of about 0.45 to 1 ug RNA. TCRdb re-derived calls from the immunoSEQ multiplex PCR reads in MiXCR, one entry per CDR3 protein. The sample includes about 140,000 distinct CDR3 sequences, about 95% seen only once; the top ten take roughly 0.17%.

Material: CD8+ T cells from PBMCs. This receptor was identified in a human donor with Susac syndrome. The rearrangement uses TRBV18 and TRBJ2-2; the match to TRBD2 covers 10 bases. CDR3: CASSATSGSPNTGELFF. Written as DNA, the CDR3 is TGTGCCAGCTCAGCGACTAGCGGGTCGCCGAACACCGGGGAGCTGTTTTTT.